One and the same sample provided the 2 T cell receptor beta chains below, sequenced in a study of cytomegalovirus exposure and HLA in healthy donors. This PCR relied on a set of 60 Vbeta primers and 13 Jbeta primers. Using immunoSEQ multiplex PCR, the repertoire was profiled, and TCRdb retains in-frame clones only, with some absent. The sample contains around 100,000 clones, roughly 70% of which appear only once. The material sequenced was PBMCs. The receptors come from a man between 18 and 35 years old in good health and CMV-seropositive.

The CDR3 sequence is CAWSVGQGKEQYF. DNA of the CDR3: TGTGCCTGGAGTGTGGGACAGGGAAAAGAGCAGTACTTC. The chain joins TRBV30 to TRBJ2-7, with TRBD1 matching 9 bases. This CDR3 has 13 residues. Germline CDR1 is GTSNPN and CDR2 is SVGIG (reference sequence). With 0 bases clipped from V and 7 bases from J, the junction kept 4 bases outside the gene matches. The full variable domain, with the rest looked up from reference TRBV30 and TRBJ2-7, is SQTIHQWPATLVQPVGSPLSLECTVEGTSNPNLYWYRQAAGRGLQLLFYSVGIGQISSEVPQNLSASRPQDRQFILSSKKLLLSDSGFYLCAWSVGQGKEQYFGPGTRLTVT.

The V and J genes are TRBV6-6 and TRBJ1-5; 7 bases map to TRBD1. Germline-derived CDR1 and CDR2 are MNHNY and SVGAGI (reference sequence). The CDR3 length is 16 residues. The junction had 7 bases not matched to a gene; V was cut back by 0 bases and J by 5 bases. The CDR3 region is CASSYSEGAGYQPQHF. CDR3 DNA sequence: TGTGCCAGCAGTTACTCTGAGGGGGCGGGTTATCAGCCCCAGCATTTT.